Listed below are T cell receptor beta chains from one sample, sequenced in a study of cytomegalovirus exposure and HLA in healthy donors. The assay was immunoSEQ multiplex PCR, and TCRdb's table has in-frame clones only and misses some. The table lists under 250,000 clones, 87% of them singletons, with about 11% in the top ten. Sequenced input: PBMCs. The source of these receptors is a man between 18 and 35 years old in good health and CMV-seropositive. CDR3s include the opening cysteine and the closing phenylalanine or tryptophan. D genes are given only for firm matches. Part of the rows lack a size; the others show once, few, many or a class for expanded clones.

D gene	V gene	clone size	J gene	CDR3 DNA	CDR3 protein
TRBD1	TRBV7-8	NA	TRBJ2-7	TGTGCCAGCAGCTTAGCCCGAGGACAGGGCCCCTACGAGCAGTACTTC	CASSLARGQGPYEQYF
NA	TRBV7-2	NA	TRBJ1-5	TGTGCCAGCAGCTTGGGGCAGAATAAACACCAGCCCCAGCATTTT	CASSLGQNKHQPQHF
TRBD2	TRBV5-4	NA	TRBJ2-7	TGTGCCAGCAGCACCGGACTAGCGGGAGGGCGGGTCTACGAGCAGTACTTC	CASSTGLAGGRVYEQYF
TRBD1	TRBV2	few	TRBJ1-2	TGTGCCAGCAGTCCCGACAGGGGAGGCTACACCTTC	CASSPDRGGYTF
NA	TRBV27	NA	TRBJ2-7	TGTGCCAGCAGTTTGCGGCAGGGGAACAACGAGCAGTACTTC	CASSLRQGNNEQYF
TRBD2	TRBV4-3	NA	TRBJ2-3	TGCGCCAGCAGCCAAGGTCAAAGCGGGAGTGGGGCAGATACGCAGTATTTT	CASSQGQSGSGADTQYF
NA	TRBV6-6	NA	TRBJ1-1	TGTGCCAGCGGCCAAAAGAGGGGTCGGAACACTGAAGCTTTCTTT	CASGQKRGRNTEAFF
TRBD1	TRBV10-1	NA	TRBJ2-1	TGCGCCAGTTCTTTCCCGGGACAGGGGGACAATGAGCAGTTCTTC	CASSFPGQGDNEQFF
NA	TRBV4-2	many	TRBJ2-7	TGTGCCAGCAGCCAAGAATCTGTTTACGAGCAGTACTTC	CASSQESVYEQYF
NA	TRBV6-1	once	TRBJ2-1	TGTGCCAGCAGACAGGGAACGTTGCTTGAGCAGTTCTTC	CASRQGTLLEQFF
NA	TRBV27	NA	TRBJ1-1	TGTGCCAGCAGTTTCGGCCAGCAGACTGAAGCTTTCTTT	CASSFGQQTEAFF